This T cell receptor (beta chain) was sequenced in a study of a mutant IDH1 vaccine in newly diagnosed glioma. Background on the study: Vaccines were begun 4-6 weeks after radiotherapy alone, or with temozolomide cycles. Previous care, which was radiotherapy, temozolomide, or both, most often involved both. Males made up about 60% and females roughly 40% of treated patients, whose mean age was about 41 years.

In the case of this clone: What it binds is not known.

Study-level points and caveats: Pseudoprogression showed no apparent link to changes in top peripheral T cell clonotypes.

Sequencing was performed with immunoSEQ multiplex PCR; in TCRdb, only in-frame clones are kept and a portion is missing. The table has over 45,000 clones, around four fifths seen once. The germline gives CDR1 SGHAT, CDR2 FQDESV (reference sequence). This CDR3 spans 15 amino acids. V trimming: 5 bases; J trimming: 4 bases; junction bases outside the gene matches: 5. The time point is: week 5, during vaccination. Doses consisted of 300 ug of mutant IDH1 20-mer peptide each, paired with topical imiquimod. This TCR derives from a woman aged 45 to 65 with glioma. The sample in question was PBMCs, obtained from a glioma patient whose treatment included an IDH1 peptide vaccine. J is TRBJ2-2 and V is TRBV11-1; 9 bases are a match to TRBD2. The CDR3 region is CASSRLAAPTGELFF. The CDR3 nucleotides read TGTGCCAGCAGCCGACTAGCGGCCCCCACCGGGGAGCTGTTTTTT.